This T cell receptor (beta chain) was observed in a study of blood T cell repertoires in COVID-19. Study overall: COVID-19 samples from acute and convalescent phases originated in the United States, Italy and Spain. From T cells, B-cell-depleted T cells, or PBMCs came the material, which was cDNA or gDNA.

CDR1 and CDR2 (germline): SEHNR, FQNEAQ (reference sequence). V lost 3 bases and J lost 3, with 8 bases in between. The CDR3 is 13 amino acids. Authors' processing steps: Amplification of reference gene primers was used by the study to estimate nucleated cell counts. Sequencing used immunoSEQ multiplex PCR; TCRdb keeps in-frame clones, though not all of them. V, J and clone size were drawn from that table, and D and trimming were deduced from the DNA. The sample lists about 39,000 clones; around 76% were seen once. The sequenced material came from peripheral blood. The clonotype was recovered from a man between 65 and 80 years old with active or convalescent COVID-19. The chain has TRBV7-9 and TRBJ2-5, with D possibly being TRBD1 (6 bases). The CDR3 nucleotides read TGTGCCAGCAGCTTGAGGACAGAAGAGACCCAGTACTTC. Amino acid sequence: CASSLRTEETQYF.